This T cell receptor (beta chain) was profiled in a study of blood T cell repertoires in COVID-19. About the research overall: Italy, Spain and the United States were the sources of the convalescent and acute COVID-19 samples. PBMCs, B-cell-depleted T cells, or T cells were the source of the cDNA or gDNA that made up the material.

Original handling: Estimation of nucleated cell counts relied on the amplification of reference gene primers. Assay used: immunoSEQ multiplex PCR; TCRdb lists only in-frame clones, some missing. That table supplies the V and J calls and clone size; D and trimming were determined from the DNA. The data contain some 150,000 clones, over 70% of them singletons. CDR3 length: 13 amino acids. V lost 5 bases and J lost 1, with 7 bases in between. Germline-derived CDR1 and CDR2 are SNHLY and FYNNEI. Sequencing was performed on peripheral blood. This receptor was obtained from a man aged 45-65 years with active COVID-19. The J gene is TRBJ2-3, the V gene TRBV2; a possible D gene is TRBD2 (5 bases). The CDR3 DNA is TGTGCCAGCAGTAGCGGTCGCACAGATACGCAGTATTTT. Translation: CASSSGRTDTQYF.